Following are 18 T cell receptor beta chains from one sample sequenced in a study of naive CD8 T cells in extremely preterm neonates. Elective cesarean births at roughly 35-41 weeks, without labor or membrane rupture, supplied the cord blood. Data came from immunoSEQ multiplex PCR; TCRdb stores just in-frame clones and leaves some out. The sample lists thousands of clones, almost 98% seen once, with just over 0.35% in the top ten. Sequencing input: naive CD8+ T cells from cord blood. All receptors derive from a newborn in good health.

The chain links TRBV9 to TRBJ2-1, with TRBD1 matching 11 bases. The CDR3 is made up of 16 amino acids. Germline V gene lookup returns CDR1 SGDLS and CDR2 YYNGEE. With 0 bases clipped from V and 7 bases from J, the junction kept 6 bases outside the gene matches. The CDR3 DNA reads as TGTGCCAGCAGCGTAGGAGGGGGGACAGGGGGAAATGAGCAGTTCTTC. Its translation: CASSVGGGTGGNEQFF.

The V and J genes are TRBV9 and TRBJ2-7; possible D gene TRBD2, 5 bases. V dropped 0 bases and J dropped 3 bases, with 10 bases sitting between them. CDR1 is SGDLS, CDR2 YYNGEE, per germline. This CDR3 contains 14 residues. CDR3 in DNA: TGTGCCAGCAGCGTAGAGGGCGGAGGCTACGAGCAGTACTTC. This encodes CASSVEGGGYEQYF.

V is TRBV9 and J is TRBJ2-1, with 10 bases fitting TRBD2. CDR3 length: 14 residues. V was clipped by 6 bases and J by 10 bases; unmatched bases: 10. Germline V gives CDR1 SGDLS, CDR2 YYNGEE. DNA of the CDR3: TGTGCCAGCACCCAGGGGCTAGCGGGGGTGGAGCAGTTCTTC. Protein product: CASTQGLAGVEQFF. The full variable domain, with the rest looked up from reference TRBV9 and TRBJ2-1, is DSGVTQTPKHLITATGQRVTLRCSPRSGDLSVYWYQQSLDQGLQFLIQYYNGEERAKGNILERFSAQQFPDLHSELNLSSLELGDSALYFCASTQGLAGVEQFFGPGTRLTVL.

The rearrangement joins TRBV5-6 to TRBJ2-3, with 12 bases lining up with TRBD1. Losses at the gene ends were 2 bases for V and 5 bases for J; bases not matched to a gene: 3. The germline gives CDR1 SGHDT, CDR2 YYEEEE. The CDR3 has 15 amino acids. CDR3 protein: CASSFGTGGLDTQYF. The CDR3, as DNA: TGTGCCAGCAGCTTCGGGACAGGGGGCTTAGATACGCAGTATTTT.

The chain links TRBV21-1 to TRBJ2-5; the D call of TRBD2 is as the table states it, not checked on the DNA. TRBV21-1 is noted as a pseudogene. The CDR3 is made up of 16 amino acids. The CDR3: CASSRWTSGPGETQYF. The DNA of the CDR3 is TGTGCCAGCAGCAGATGGACTAGCGGTCCTGGAGAGACCCAGTACTTC.

This chain joins TRBV21-1 and TRBJ1-5; the table calls TRBD1, which could not be checked here. TRBV21-1 is marked as a pseudogene. There are 14 residues in the CDR3. The CDR3 is CASSGDRDNQPQHF. The CDR3 region has the DNA TGTGCCAGCAGCGGAGACAGGGACAATCAGCCCCAGCATTTT.

The CDR3 region is CASGGAGAHSYEQYF. CDR3 in DNA: TGTGCCAGCGGGGGAGCGGGGGCCCACTCCTACGAGCAGTACTTC. J is TRBJ2-7 and V is TRBV9, with 8 bases lining up with TRBD2. CDR1 is SGDLS, CDR2 YYNGEE, per germline. This CDR3 has 15 residues. V lost 7 bases to trimming and J lost 0 bases; unmatched junction nucleotides: 9.

J is TRBJ1-1 and V is TRBV5-4, with D possibly TRBD1 on 6 matching bases. The V gene's germline CDR1 is SGHNT and CDR2 YYREEE (reference sequence). The CDR3 extends over 16 amino acids. V dropped 4 bases and J dropped 4 bases, with 20 bases sitting between them. For the CDR3, the DNA is TGTGCCAGCAGCCCCCTGGGGGCGGGGGAGTTCACTGAAGCTTTCTTT. It specifies CASSPLGAGEFTEAFF.

The V call is TRBV19, the J call TRBJ1-5; D is uncertain. The germline V gene has CDR1 LNHDA and CDR2 SQIVND (reference sequence). The V end was cut by 1 base, the J end by 5 bases, with 6 bases between. This CDR3 is 13 amino acids long. In DNA form, the CDR3 reads TGTGCCAGTAGTATAGCGGGGTATCAGCCCCAGCATTTT. It yields the protein CASSIAGYQPQHF.

A single count supports this clone. The gene calls are TRBV9 and TRBJ2-3; a weak D match, TRBD2 (7 bases). The V and J ends lost 3 bases and 3 bases respectively, with 17 bases between them. The CDR3 totals 16 residues. Germline V gives CDR1 SGDLS, CDR2 YYNGEE. CDR3 bases: TGTGCCAGCAGCGCCGAGGGGGGGGCGGCAACAGATACGCAGTATTTT. It specifies CASSAEGGAATDTQYF.

The chain combines TRBV21-1 with TRBJ2-6; TRBD1, the table's D call, lacks a check against the DNA. TRBV21-1 is a documented pseudogene. This CDR3 is 16 amino acids long. The CDR3 sequence is CASSKAGQPGANVLTF. DNA of the CDR3: TGTGCCAGCAGCAAAGCGGGGCAGCCTGGGGCCAACGTCCTGACTTTC.

The genes are TRBV7-3 and TRBJ2-3; the D gene is possibly TRBD2 (5 bases). V was cut by 2 bases and J by 2 bases, with 8 bases left in between. The CDR3 runs to 14 residues. In germline, CDR1 is SGHTA, CDR2 FQGTGA. For the CDR3, the DNA is TGTGCCAGCAGCTTAGCGGGTTCCACAGATACGCAGTATTTT. This gives the protein CASSLAGSTDTQYF.

The chain employs TRBV9 and TRBJ2-3; 9 bases are shared with TRBD2. The ends lost 0 bases at V and 4 bases at J; junction bases unmatched: 3. This CDR3 region has 15 residues. CDR1 and CDR2 (germline): SGDLS, YYNGEE. CDR3 nucleotide sequence: TGTGCCAGCAGCGTAGGATTAGCGGGGGCAGATACGCAGTATTTT. Residues: CASSVGLAGADTQYF. The entire variable domain, with the rest obtained from reference TRBV9 and TRBJ2-3, is as follows: DSGVTQTPKHLITATGQRVTLRCSPRSGDLSVYWYQQSLDQGLQFLIQYYNGEERAKGNILERFSAQQFPDLHSELNLSSLELGDSALYFCASSVGLAGADTQYFGPGTRLTVL.

The rearrangement uses TRBV7-9 and TRBJ2-3; the D gene is possibly TRBD2 (7 bases). CDR1 SEHNR and CDR2 FQNEAQ come from the germline V gene (reference sequence). CDR3 length: 16 amino acids. The V gene lost 8 bases and the J gene lost 6 bases, with 24 bases spanning the gap. CDR3 sequence reads: CASGSLRRGPRDTQYF. The DNA for the CDR3 is TGTGCCAGCGGGTCCCTCCGGCGGGGGCCCCGCGATACGCAGTATTTT.

The CDR3 sequence is CASRGLAVTGELFF. The CDR3 nucleotides are TGTGCCAGCAGGGGACTAGCGGTGACCGGGGAGCTGTTTTTT. The gene calls are TRBV6-6 and TRBJ2-2; 11 bases are shared with TRBD2. With V trimmed by 6 bases and J by 5 bases, 2 bases remained unmatched. The CDR3 length is 14 residues. Germline lookup yields CDR1 MNHNY and CDR2 SVGAGI (reference sequence).

The rearrangement joins TRBV30 to TRBJ2-7; TRBD1 matches 7 bases. The length of the CDR3 is 12 residues. J was trimmed by 0 bases and V by 5 bases; bases with no gene match: 1. The V gene's germline CDR1 is GTSNPN and CDR2 SVGIG (reference sequence). The DNA for the CDR3 is TGTGCCTGGGGGGACAGCTCCTACGAGCAGTACTTC. Residues: CAWGDSSYEQYF.

About this clone: A junction end diverges from the germline sequence, so it may reflect a read error. The V and J genes are TRBV30 and TRBJ1-2; no clear D gene. Germline lookup yields CDR1 GTSNPN and CDR2 SVGIG (reference sequence). This CDR3 has 15 residues. The CDR3 DNA reads as TGTGCCTGGAGTGTAACGGCGCTCGCTAACTATGGCTGCACCTTC. Translated, it gives CAWSVTALANYGCTF. The full variable domain, rest sourced from reference TRBV30 and TRBJ1-2, is SQTIHQWPATLVQPVGSPLSLECTVEGTSNPNLYWYRQAAGRGLQLLFYSVGIGQISSEVPQNLSASRPQDRQFILSSKKLLLSDSGFYLCAWSVTALANYGCTFGSGTRLTVV.

This chain joins TRBV7-3 and TRBJ2-7, with a weak D call TRBD2 (5 bases). The CDR3 extends over 14 amino acids. Germline V gives CDR1 SGHTA, CDR2 FQGTGA. V lost 5 bases, J lost 3 bases, and 14 bases lay in between. The CDR3 coding sequence is TGTGCCAGCAGCCCGACGGGGATGGGCTACGAGCAGTACTTC. Translated: CASSPTGMGYEQYF.